One and the same sample provided the 3 T cell receptor beta chains below, sequenced in a study of blood T cell repertoires in COVID-19 (dated by TCRdb to 2019 to 2021). The method was the immunoSEQ multiplex PCR assay. TCRdb stores this immuneACCESS table with in-frame sequences only. Part of the clones is absent; in the studies checked, under half of the shortfall reflects unresolved V genes, and no reason is known for the rest. The sample records some 87,000 clones, around 80% of which are singletons. Approximately 9% of the sample comes from the top ten. The sequencing sample was made of peripheral blood. The receptors here all came from a man in his forties or fifties who had recovered from COVID-19.

The gene calls are TRBV5-1 and TRBJ2-5; 11 positions agree with TRBD2. Trimming at V came to 0 bases and at J to 3 bases, leaving 1 base not matched to a gene. Germline assignment: CDR1 SGHRS and CDR2 YFSETQ. The CDR3 runs to 15 residues. The CDR3 DNA reads as TGCGCCAGCAGCTTGGCGGGACTAGCGGAAGAGACCCAGTACTTC. This codes for CASSLAGLAEETQYF.

The genes are TRBV6-5 and TRBJ1-2; D is uncertain. The CDR3 has 13 residues. V was pared by 8 bases and J by 5 bases, with 15 bases between. Germline-derived CDR1 and CDR2 are MNHEY and SVGAGI. The CDR3 region has the DNA TGTGCCAGCCAAACTGACTTCCCTTATGGCTACACCTTC. Its protein is CASQTDFPYGYTF.

The chain carries TRBV7-9 and TRBJ2-7; D is possibly TRBD2 (6 bases). This CDR3 spans 14 amino acids. The V end lost 4 bases, the J end lost 3 bases, and 13 bases lay between the germline ends. Germline V gene lookup returns CDR1 SEHNR and CDR2 FQNEAQ (reference sequence). In nucleotides, the CDR3 is TGTGCCAGCAGCTCCGTTAGCGGCAACTACGAGCAGTACTTC. Amino acid sequence: CASSSVSGNYEQYF.